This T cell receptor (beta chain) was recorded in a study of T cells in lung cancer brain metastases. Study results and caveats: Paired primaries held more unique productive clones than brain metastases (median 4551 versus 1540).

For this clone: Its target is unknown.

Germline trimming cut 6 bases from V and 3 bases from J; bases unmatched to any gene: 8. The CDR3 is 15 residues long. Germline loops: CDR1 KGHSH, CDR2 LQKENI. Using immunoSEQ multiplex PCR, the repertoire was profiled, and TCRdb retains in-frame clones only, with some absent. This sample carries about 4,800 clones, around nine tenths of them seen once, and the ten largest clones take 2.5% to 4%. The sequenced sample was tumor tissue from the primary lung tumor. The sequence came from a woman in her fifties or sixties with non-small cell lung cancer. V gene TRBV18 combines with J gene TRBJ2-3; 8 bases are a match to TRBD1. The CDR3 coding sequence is TGTGCCAGCTCTAAGACAGGGGAGGAGACAGATACGCAGTATTTT. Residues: CASSKTGEETDTQYF.